This T cell receptor (beta chain) emerged from a study of OX40 agonist ivuxolimab in advanced cancers. Looking at the study overall: Patients got intravenous ivuxolimab at 0.01 to 10 mg/kg every 2 weeks. Partial responses were seen in three patients, one with hepatocellular carcinoma and two with cutaneous melanoma.

Generated by immunoSEQ multiplex PCR, the TCRdb table keeps only in-frame clones and is missing some. The data show around 100,000 clones, roughly nine tenths seen once. This CDR3 spans 14 amino acids. Germline CDR1 KGHSH, CDR2 LQKENI. Trimming pared 5 bases from V and 11 bases from J, leaving 19 bases between. The sample consisted of CD4+ or CD8+ T cells sorted from blood, taken in a trial of the OX40 agonist ivuxolimab. This TCR was sampled from an adult with an advanced solid tumor such as melanoma, head and neck, liver or kidney cancer. This chain links TRBV18 with TRBJ1-5, with D maybe TRBD1 (5 bases). The CDR3 is CASSMDGDYDAQHF. The CDR3 DNA reads as TGTGCCAGCTCAATGGACGGGGACTACGACGCCCAGCATTTT. Supplemented by reference TRBV18 and TRBJ1-5, the full variable domain reads NAGVMQNPRHLVRRRGQEARLRCSPMKGHSHVYWYRQLPEEGLKFMVYLQKENIIDESGMPKERFSAEFPKEGPSILRIQQVVRGDSAAYFCASSMDGDYDAQHFGDGTRLSIL.